This TCR beta chain was sequenced during a study of early T cells in non-severe SARS-CoV-2 infection. Overall study: Bulk RNA isolated from unsorted whole blood underwent sequencing; chains were not paired.

The trim removed 7 bases at V and 5 bases at J, leaving 13 bases unmatched. The CDR3 extends over 16 amino acids. Germline V gene lookup returns CDR1 SGHRS and CDR2 YFSETQ. Molecules of cDNA were individually given unique molecular identifiers that were attached to them. TCRdb independently ran MiXCR on the 5' RACE reads; one entry per CDR3 protein. The table lists about 67,000 distinct CDR3 sequences, roughly 10% of them singletons. This clonotype came up many times. Sequenced: whole blood. The receptor's source is an adult who was a healthcare worker with PCR-confirmed SARS-CoV-2 infection or an uninfected control (not recorded which). V usage is TRBV5-1 and J usage is TRBJ2-1; TRBD1 aligns across 9 bases. The CDR3 here is CASGYYRDRAHNEQFF. CDR3 in DNA: TGCGCCAGCGGATACTACCGGGACAGGGCCCACAATGAGCAGTTCTTC.